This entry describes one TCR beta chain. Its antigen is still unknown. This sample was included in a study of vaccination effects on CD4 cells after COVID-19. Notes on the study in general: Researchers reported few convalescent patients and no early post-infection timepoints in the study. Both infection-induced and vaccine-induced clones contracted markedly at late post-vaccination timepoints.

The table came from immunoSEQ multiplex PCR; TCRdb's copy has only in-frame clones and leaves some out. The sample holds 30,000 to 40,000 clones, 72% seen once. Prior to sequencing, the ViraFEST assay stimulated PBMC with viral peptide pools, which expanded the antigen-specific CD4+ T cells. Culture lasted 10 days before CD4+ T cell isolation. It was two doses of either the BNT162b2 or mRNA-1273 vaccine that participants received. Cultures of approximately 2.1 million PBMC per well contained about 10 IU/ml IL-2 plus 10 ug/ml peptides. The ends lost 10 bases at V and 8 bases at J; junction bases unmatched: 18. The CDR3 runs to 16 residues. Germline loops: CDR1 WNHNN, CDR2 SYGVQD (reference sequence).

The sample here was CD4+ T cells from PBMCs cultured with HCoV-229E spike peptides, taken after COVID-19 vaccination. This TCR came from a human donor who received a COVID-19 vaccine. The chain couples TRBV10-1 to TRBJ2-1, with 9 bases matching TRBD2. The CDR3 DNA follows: TGCGCCACCAGCGAAGCGGGGGGCCTCAAGGACCATGAGCAGTTCTTC. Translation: CATSEAGGLKDHEQFF.